This T cell receptor beta chain was identified during a study of CD8 T cells in ankylosing spondylitis. Ten or more counts support this clonotype. Its antigen is undetermined. Study-wide results and limits: As reported, disease-linked clones showed significant enrichment in matched ankylosing spondylitis synovial fluid. Some motif variants had been reported before (in reactive arthritis synovial fluid and blood).

Molecular-barcoded quantitative 5'-RACE produced these TCR beta libraries. A single record per CDR3 protein comes from TCRdb applying MiXCR to the 5' RACE reads. The data show tens of thousands of distinct CDR3 sequences, with roughly 5% seen just once and 2% to 2.5% held by the top ten. The CDR3 is 14 amino acids. Between the trimmed V and J ends, which lost 1 base and 3 bases, there was a span of 10 bases. Material for sequencing was blood, either unsorted or a sorted T cell fraction (not recorded which). The sequence derives from a male donor with ankylosing spondylitis or in good health (not recorded which). The gene calls are TRBV12-3 or TRBV12-4 and TRBJ2-7, with D unclear. The CDR3 region has the DNA TGTGCCAGCAGTTTAGGTACAGTCGTCTACGAGCAGTACTTC. Translated, it gives CASSLGTVVYEQYF.